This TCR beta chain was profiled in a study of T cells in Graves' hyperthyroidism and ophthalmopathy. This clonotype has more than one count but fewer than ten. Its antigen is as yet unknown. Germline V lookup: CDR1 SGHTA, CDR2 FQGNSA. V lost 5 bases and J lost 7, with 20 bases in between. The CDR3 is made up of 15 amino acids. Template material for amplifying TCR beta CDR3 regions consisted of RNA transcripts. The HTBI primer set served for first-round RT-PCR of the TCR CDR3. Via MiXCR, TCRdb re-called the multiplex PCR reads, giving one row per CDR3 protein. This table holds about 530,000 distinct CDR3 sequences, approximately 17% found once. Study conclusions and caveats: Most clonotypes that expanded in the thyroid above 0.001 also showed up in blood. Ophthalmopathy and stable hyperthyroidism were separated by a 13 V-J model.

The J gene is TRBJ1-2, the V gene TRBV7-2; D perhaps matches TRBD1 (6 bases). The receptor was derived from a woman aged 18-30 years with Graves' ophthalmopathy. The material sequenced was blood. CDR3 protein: CASSRQAGLQGGYTF. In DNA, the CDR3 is TGTGCCAGCAGCCGACAGGCGGGCCTCCAGGGTGGCTACACCTTC.